Listed below are T cell receptor beta chains from one sample, sequenced in a study of CD8+ T cells in alopecia areata. Clones were read by immunoSEQ multiplex PCR, and TCRdb kept only the in-frame ones, dropping some. The data contain roughly 220,000 clones, 35% to 40% of them seen just once; the ten biggest clones take up under 0.55%. The material was CD4+ T cells sorted from blood, obtained at roughly week 30, from a patient treated with tofacitinib. The receptors were sampled from a human donor with alopecia areata. Each CDR3 is given with its conserved first and last residue. The D gene is left open where the match is weak. Clone size is given for some rows only: seen once, a few or many times, or a class if the clone is expanded.

CDR3 DNA | CDR3 protein | D gene | J gene | CDR3 length | V gene | clone size
TGCAGCGTTTCAGGGGCGGGATACGAGCAGTACTTC | CSVSGAGYEQYF | . | TRBJ2-7 | 12 | TRBV29-1 | few
TGTGCCACCCGAGCGAGCTCCTACGAGCAGTACTTC | CATRASSYEQYF | . | TRBJ2-7 | 12 | TRBV6-5 | .
TGCGCCAGCGGCCAGGGACAGGGGGCTGGAAACATTCAGTACTTC | CASGQGQGAGNIQYF | TRBD1 | TRBJ2-4 | 15 | TRBV5-1 | .
TGTGCCACCAGCAGAGAAGTGGGTGCCTACGAGCAGTACTTC | CATSREVGAYEQYF | . | TRBJ2-7 | 14 | TRBV15 | few
TGTGCCAGCAGTTTAGCCTCCGGGACAGGGGGCTATGGCTACACCTTC | CASSLASGTGGYGYTF | TRBD1 | TRBJ1-2 | 16 | TRBV6-5 | few
TGCGCCAGCAGCCCATACACGACAGGTGCTACTAACTATGGCTACACCTTC | CASSPYTTGATNYGYTF | . | TRBJ1-2 | 17 | TRBV4-1 | .
TGTGCCAGCAGCTTACCTCCCTCGATAACCCAGCATTTT | CASSLPPSITQHF | . | TRBJ1-5 | 13 | TRBV7-6 | few
TGTGCCAGCAGCCCACCCCAGGGGGGCAACATTCAGTACTTC | CASSPPQGGNIQYF | . | TRBJ2-4 | 14 | TRBV9 | .
TGTGCCAGCACAGGGGGAATTGAAGCTTTCTTT | CASTGGIEAFF | TRBD1 | TRBJ1-1 | 11 | TRBV6-5 | .
TGTGCCTGGACCTTGGCCAGGGGGCCCAATCAGCCCCAGCATTTT | CAWTLARGPNQPQHF | TRBD1 | TRBJ1-5 | 15 | TRBV30 | few
TGTGCCAGCAGCTTATCGCGGGTAGAGCGAAATACGCAGTATTTT | CASSLSRVERNTQYF | . | TRBJ2-3 | 15 | TRBV7-9 | .
TGTGCCAGCAGCCAAGATTTCGGTTCGGGAGGGAGGTACGAGCAGTACTTC | CASSQDFGSGGRYEQYF | TRBD2 | TRBJ2-7 | 17 | TRBV14 | few
TGTGCCAGCAGTGTAGGGGACAGGGACGCAGATACGCAGTATTTT | CASSVGDRDADTQYF | TRBD1 | TRBJ2-3 | 15 | TRBV6-1 | .
TGCAGCGTAACGACAGGACCTGGGGCCAACGTCCTGACTTTC | CSVTTGPGANVLTF | . | TRBJ2-6 | 14 | TRBV29-1 | .
TGCGCCAGCAGCCCTGTACCGGGACAGTCTAACTATGGCTACACCTTC | CASSPVPGQSNYGYTF | TRBD1 | TRBJ1-2 | 16 | TRBV5-1 | .
TGTGCCAGCAGTTTCCCCGGGGAGCTGTTTTTT | CASSFPGELFF | . | TRBJ2-2 | 11 | TRBV27 | few
TGTGCCAGCGGGGGACAGGGGGGTGGCTACACCTTC | CASGGQGGGYTF | TRBD1 | TRBJ1-2 | 12 | TRBV6-5 | .
TGTGCCTGCGGGAGCTCCTACAATGAGCAGTTCTTC | CACGSSYNEQFF | . | TRBJ2-1 | 12 | TRBV30 | .
TGTGCCAGCAGTGAATACGGGGGGTCGGCTTCACCCCTCCACTTT | CASSEYGGSASPLHF | . | TRBJ1-6 | 15 | TRBV6-1 | few
TGTGCCAGCAGCGGACAGGGGGCCGGGGAGCTGTTTTTT | CASSGQGAGELFF | TRBD1 | TRBJ2-2 | 13 | TRBV9 | .
TGTGCCTGGACAGGGGTGAGCCTGAACACTGAAGCTTTCTTT | CAWTGVSLNTEAFF | . | TRBJ1-1 | 14 | TRBV30 | .
TGTGCCAGCAGCTTAGCGGGGTCCGGGGAGCTGTTTTTT | CASSLAGSGELFF | . | TRBJ2-2 | 13 | TRBV7-2 | many
TGCGCCAGCACGGACAAGAACACCGGGGAGCTGTTTTTT | CASTDKNTGELFF | . | TRBJ2-2 | 13 | TRBV5-1 | .
TGCGCCAGCAGCTTGGAAGATCTAGAGACCCAGTACTTC | CASSLEDLETQYF | . | TRBJ2-5 | 13 | TRBV5-1 | .
TGTGCCAGCAGCGCCGGGGACACCCCCTACGAGCAGTACTTC | CASSAGDTPYEQYF | . | TRBJ2-7 | 14 | TRBV9 | many
TGTGCCAGCAGTGAATCCGGGACAGCGAACACCGGGGAGCTGTTTTTT | CASSESGTANTGELFF | TRBD1 | TRBJ2-2 | 16 | TRBV25-1 | .
TGTGCCAGCAGTTACCGGACAGGGGGAAATGGTGAAGCTTTCTTT | CASSYRTGGNGEAFF | TRBD1 | TRBJ1-1 | 15 | TRBV25-1 | once
TGTGCCAGCAGTAAAGACAGGGCGAACACCGGGGAGCTGTTTTTT | CASSKDRANTGELFF | TRBD1 | TRBJ2-2 | 15 | TRBV6-5 | .
TGCGCCAGCAGCTTGGGACACCCCAAAAACTACGAGCAGTACTTC | CASSLGHPKNYEQYF | . | TRBJ2-7 | 15 | TRBV5-1 | few
TGTGCCAGCAGCGGGGGGTACACTGAAGCTTTCTTT | CASSGGYTEAFF | . | TRBJ1-1 | 12 | TRBV7-2 | .
TGTGCCAGCACCCCCCGGGGGAGGCCGGGCGAGCAGTACTTC | CASTPRGRPGEQYF | . | TRBJ2-7 | 14 | TRBV7-9 | few
TGTGCCAGCAGCGTAGGGCTAGCGGGGAGCACAGATACGCAGTATTTT | CASSVGLAGSTDTQYF | TRBD2 | TRBJ2-3 | 16 | TRBV5-4 | few
TGTGCCAGCAGCTTATCGGCAGGGTCACAGACCCAGTACTTC | CASSLSAGSQTQYF | . | TRBJ2-5 | 14 | TRBV7-2 | .
TGTGCCAGCAGTTCAAGTCGGGCACCCACAAACATTCAGTACTTC | CASSSSRAPTNIQYF | . | TRBJ2-4 | 15 | TRBV7-9 | .
TGTGCCAGCAGCTCCTCGGCGGGAGCCACCTACAATGAGCAGTTCTTC | CASSSSAGATYNEQFF | TRBD2 | TRBJ2-1 | 16 | TRBV7-2 | few
TGTGCCAGCAGCCAAGGAGCAAATGAGCAGTTCTTC | CASSQGANEQFF | . | TRBJ2-1 | 12 | TRBV4-2 | .
TGTGCCAGCAGTGAGAACAGGGAGAGAGCTGAAGCTTTCTTT | CASSENRERAEAFF | . | TRBJ1-1 | 14 | TRBV25-1 | once
TGTGCCAGCAGTACCGGGACTTCTGGGTACAATGAGCAGTTCTTC | CASSTGTSGYNEQFF | . | TRBJ2-1 | 15 | TRBV2 | once
TGCGCCAGCAGCTTGGAGGGATCCAAAAACATTCAGTACTTC | CASSLEGSKNIQYF | . | TRBJ2-4 | 14 | TRBV5-1 | .
TGTGCCAGCATACTAGCGGGAGGGCCTCTTAATGAGCAGTTCTTC | CASILAGGPLNEQFF | TRBD2 | TRBJ2-1 | 15 | TRBV7-9 | few
TGTGCCAGCAGCCTAAGGCCGGCGGATGTACCCTACAATGAGCAGTTCTTC | CASSLRPADVPYNEQFF | . | TRBJ2-1 | 17 | TRBV27 | few
TGTGCCAGCAGCTTAGGGCTAGCGGCGACCGGGGAGCTGTTTTTT | CASSLGLAATGELFF | TRBD2 | TRBJ2-2 | 15 | TRBV7-9 | .
TGTGCCAGCAGTAGACAGGGCGGGCAAGAGACCCAGTACTTC | CASSRQGGQETQYF | TRBD1 | TRBJ2-5 | 14 | TRBV7-9 | few
TGTGCCAGCAGCCAAGATTCCGACAGGGCGGCTTTCTTT | CASSQDSDRAAFF | TRBD1 | TRBJ1-1 | 13 | TRBV4-2 | few
TGTGCCAGCAGCTTAGAGGCACAGGCGAACACTGAAGCTTTCTTT | CASSLEAQANTEAFF | . | TRBJ1-1 | 15 | TRBV7-2 | few
TGTGCCAGCAGTGAAGGCGGCCGGCTTAACTATGGCTACACCTTC | CASSEGGRLNYGYTF | . | TRBJ1-2 | 15 | TRBV6-1 | .
TGCAGCGTTGCTAATGAAAAACTGTTTTTT | CSVANEKLFF | . | TRBJ1-4 | 10 | TRBV29-1 | few
TGTGCCAGCAGCACTCCTATAAATACGCAGTATTTT | CASSTPINTQYF | . | TRBJ2-3 | 12 | TRBV9 | .
TGCGCCAGCAGCCAAGAAAAAGTGGGCAATGAGCAGTTCTTC | CASSQEKVGNEQFF | . | TRBJ2-1 | 14 | TRBV4-1 | .
TGTGCCTGGAGTGACCTCTGGGGCACTGAAGCTTTCTTT | CAWSDLWGTEAFF | . | TRBJ1-1 | 13 | TRBV30 | .
TGTGCCTGGACCACTCCGGGACAGGGCCTCTCCTACGAGCAGTACTTC | CAWTTPGQGLSYEQYF | TRBD1 | TRBJ2-7 | 16 | TRBV30 | few